The 28 T cell receptor beta chains reported below all come from one sample, sequenced in a study of T cell repertoires in cytomegalovirus infection. These TCRs' antigens remain unknown. One entry per CDR3 protein, called by TCRdb with MiXCR from the reads. This sample has about 920,000 distinct CDR3 sequences; roughly 31% occur once, and the top ten carry roughly an eighth. The sequencing here drew on cultured CD8+ T cells from PBMCs, taken from culture after CMV antigen stimulation. Receptors originate from a human donor in good health (CMV status not recorded). Some clones in this sample may be carry-over from other donors' samples.

This clonotype has just a few counts. V is TRBV7-6 and J is TRBJ2-7, with a possible D match to TRBD1 (5 bases). The CDR3 covers 12 residues. Trimming took 4 bases from V and 5 from J, leaving 9 bases between them. Looked up from germline, CDR1 is SGHVS and CDR2 is FNYEAQ. In DNA form, the CDR3 reads TGTGCCAGCAGCTCCCAGGGTAACGAGCAGTACTTC. This codes for CASSSQGNEQYF.

This clonotype was seen a few times. CDR3 bases: TGCGCCAGCAGCCGAAATATCGCATTTGAGGGAGAGACCCAGTACTTC. Residues: CASSRNIAFEGETQYF. The rearrangement links TRBV4-3 to TRBJ2-5, with D possibly TRBD2 on 5 matching bases. There are 16 residues in the CDR3. Trimming left V 4 bases short and J 4 bases short, with 19 bases between. Per germline, CDR1 LGHNA and CDR2 YSLEER.

The V call is TRBV27, the J call TRBJ2-5, with D possibly being TRBD2 (6 bases). With 0 bases removed from V and 9 bases from J, the gap between germline ends came to 14 bases. Germline CDR1 reads MNHEY; CDR2 reads SMNVEV (reference sequence). The CDR3 contains 14 residues. The CDR3 bases are TGTGCCAGCAGTTTATCTAGCGGAGACTGGTCCCAGTACTTC. It yields the protein CASSLSSGDWSQYF.

This clonotype was counted a few times. This rearrangement joins TRBV9 to TRBJ2-2, with 9 positions matching TRBD1. There are 14 residues in the CDR3. CDR1 is SGDLS, CDR2 YYNGEE, per germline. V shed 6 bases and J 5 bases; nucleotides not matched to a gene: 5. CDR3 nucleotide sequence: TGTGCCAGCACAGGACAGGGGTGGACCGGGGAGCTGTTTTTT. Protein: CASTGQGWTGELFF.

The chain employs TRBV6-5 and TRBJ2-1; 8 nucleotides match TRBD2. The CDR3 runs 18 residues. The junction had 14 bases not matched to a gene; V was cut back by 4 bases and J by 3 bases. The germline CDR1 and CDR2 sequences are MNHEY and SVGAGI. CDR3 in amino acids: CASSFGSGGFQGYNEQFF. CDR3 bases: TGTGCCAGCAGTTTTGGCAGCGGGGGATTCCAAGGCTACAATGAGCAGTTCTTC.

This clonotype was seen just once. The rearrangement uses TRBV7-6 and TRBJ2-3; no firm D call. Trimming took off 4 bases at V and 3 bases at J, with 11 bases between the two ends. Germline V gene sequence: CDR1 SGHVS, CDR2 FNYEAQ. The CDR3 extends over 14 amino acids. The CDR3 bases are TGTGCCAGCAGCTCCCTAGAGCGAACAGATACGCAGTATTTT. Translation gives CASSSLERTDTQYF.

This clonotype showed up just a few times. The chain joins TRBV7-8 to TRBJ1-1; perhaps TRBD1 as D (5 bases). Trimming shortened V by 5 bases and J by 4 bases, and 14 bases separated the two germline ends. The CDR3 is 14 amino acids. CDR1 SGHVS and CDR2 FQNEAQ come from the germline V gene. The CDR3 here is CASSPGGPGTEAFF. The CDR3 DNA reads TGTGCCAGCAGCCCCGGGGGTCCGGGCACTGAAGCTTTCTTT. The full variable domain, completed using reference TRBV7-8 and TRBJ1-1, is GAGVSQSPRYKVAKRGQDVALRCDPISGHVSLFWYQQALGQGPEFLTYFQNEAQLDKSGLPSDRFFAERPEGSVSTLKIQRTQQEDSAVYLCASSPGGPGTEAFFGQGTRLTVV.

This clonotype appeared a few times. This rearrangement joins TRBV7-2 to TRBJ1-2, with a possible D match to TRBD1 (5 bases). Deletions cut 5 bases from V and 4 bases from J, with 17 bases between. CDR3 size: 15 residues. The germline gives CDR1 SGHTA, CDR2 FQGNSA. This CDR3 reads CASSRGPDNLYGYTF. The CDR3 DNA is TGTGCCAGCAGCCGAGGTCCGGACAACCTCTATGGCTACACCTTC.

The chain is built from TRBV13 and TRBJ2-3, with 11 positions matching TRBD2. Unmatched junction bases numbered 8, after V lost 6 bases and J lost 9 bases. Germline loops: CDR1 PRHDT, CDR2 FYEKMQ (reference sequence). The CDR3 spans 14 residues. Here the CDR3 reads CASSPPLAGGTQYF. The CDR3 DNA reads as TGTGCCAGCAGTCCCCCGCTAGCGGGGGGCACGCAGTATTTT.

Concerning this clonotype itself: This may be a read error: a much more frequent sequence differs by one nucleotide. The CDR3 region has the DNA TGTACCAGCAGCCCTCATGGAGAGGGGAGGAAGACCCAGTACTTC. Protein sequence: CTSSPHGEGRKTQYF. The V gene is TRBV7-8, the J gene TRBJ2-5; tentative D call: TRBD2 (6 bases). Germline-derived CDR1 and CDR2 are SGHVS and FQNEAQ. The CDR3 is made up of 15 amino acids.

This clonotype occurred a few times. The chain couples TRBV14 to TRBJ2-3, with D unresolved. The CDR3 consists of 16 residues. Per the germline V gene, CDR1 is SGHDN and CDR2 is FVKESK. The V gene lost 4 bases and the J gene lost 2 bases, with 16 bases spanning the gap. Here the CDR3 reads CASSLQAGRPTDTQYF. The DNA for the CDR3 is TGTGCCAGCAGCCTCCAGGCAGGAAGGCCCACAGATACGCAGTATTTT.

V is TRBV15 and J is TRBJ1-6; D is unresolved. Looked up from germline, CDR1 is LNHNV and CDR2 is YYDKDF (reference sequence). The CDR3 consists of 15 residues. V lost 3 bases to trimming and J lost 0 bases, with 6 bases between them. CDR3: CATSSRSSYNSPLHF. CDR3 coding DNA: TGTGCCACCAGCAGCCGTAGCTCCTATAATTCACCCCTCCACTTT.

There are a few counts of this clonotype. The chain carries TRBV11-3 and TRBJ2-3; TRBD2 agrees at 10 bases. The ends lost 1 base at V and 1 base at J; junction bases unmatched: 2. Per germline, CDR1 SGHNT and CDR2 YENEEA. The CDR3 spans 16 residues. Written as DNA, the CDR3 is TGTGCCAGCAGCTTAGGAAGCGGGGGGGGCACAGATACGCAGTATTTT. Translating gives CASSLGSGGGTDTQYF.

This clonotype was picked up a small number of times. The gene calls are TRBV4-1 and TRBJ1-5; no reliable D call. Trimming pared 4 bases from V and 2 bases from J, leaving 12 bases between. In germline, CDR1 is MGHRA, CDR2 YSYEKL. The CDR3 loop spans 15 amino acids. The CDR3 DNA reads as TGCGCCAGCAGCCCCTTAGTATGGGGCAATCAGCCCCAGCATTTT. This codes for CASSPLVWGNQPQHF.

This clonotype was recorded at least ten times. The V gene is TRBV28, the J gene TRBJ2-5; D is unresolved. Per the germline V gene, CDR1 is MDHEN and CDR2 is SYDVKM. The CDR3 is 13 residues long. The V end lost 4 bases, the J end lost 5 bases, and 11 bases lay between the germline ends. The CDR3 DNA reads as TGTGCCAGCAGTTCGGGTCGGTCGGAGACCCAGTACTTC. It translates to CASSSGRSETQYF.

The rearrangement joins TRBV14 to TRBJ2-7; 7 positions match TRBD1. V shed 0 bases, J shed 2 bases, and the junction held 1 base outside the gene matches. From germline, CDR1 is SGHDN and CDR2 FVKESK. The CDR3 extends over 14 amino acids. The CDR3 region has the DNA TGTGCCAGCAGCCAAGAACAGGGGCCCTACGAGCAGTACGTC. Translated: CASSQEQGPYEQYV.

The chain uses TRBV6-5 and TRBJ1-1; D is perhaps TRBD1 (5 bases). V lost 4 bases to trimming and J lost 1 base, with 16 bases between them. CDR3 size: 16 residues. Germline loops: CDR1 MNHEY, CDR2 SVGAGI. CDR3 bases: TGTGCCAGCAGTTTCGTTGTGACAGTGTCGAACACTGAAGCTTTCTTT. Its protein product is CASSFVVTVSNTEAFF.

The V and J genes are TRBV9 and TRBJ2-6, with D tentatively TRBD1 (7 bases). Germline-derived CDR1 and CDR2 are SGDLS and YYNGEE. This CDR3 is built from 17 residues. Trimming cost V 4 bases and J 0 bases, with 14 bases left between them. In DNA, the CDR3 is TGTGCCAGCAGCCCCGGAGGGGGCATCTCTGGGGCCAACGTCCTGACTTTC. It yields the protein CASSPGGGISGANVLTF.

This clonotype was seen a few times. V is TRBV5-1 and J is TRBJ1-2, with D unclear. The V end lost 7 bases, the J end lost 8 bases, and 15 bases lay between the germline ends. This CDR3 contains 12 residues. Germline loops: CDR1 SGHRS, CDR2 YFSETQ. The CDR3 is CASGLGSGGYTF. The CDR3 bases are TGCGCCAGCGGGCTGGGGTCTGGGGGCTACACCTTC.

The rearrangement joins TRBV7-2 to TRBJ2-2; TRBD2 agrees at 12 bases. This CDR3 is built from 18 residues. Germline V gene sequence: CDR1 SGHTA, CDR2 FQGNSA. V lost 2 bases, J lost 2 bases, and 6 bases stayed unmatched. This chain's CDR3 is CASSLYLAGGRNTGELFF. The CDR3 DNA sequence: TGTGCCAGCAGCTTATACCTAGCGGGGGGGCGTAACACCGGGGAGCTGTTTTTT.

This clonotype has a handful of counts. This is likely a read error, given that the CDR3 carries no conserved phenylalanine or tryptophan at its end. J is TRBJ1-1 and V is TRBV19; D gene ambiguous. There are 12 residues in the CDR3. CDR1 is LNHDA, CDR2 SQIVND, per germline (reference sequence). V was shortened by 5 bases and J by 3 bases, with 7 bases between the two germline ends. The CDR3 region has the DNA TGTGCCAGTAGTCCATATTACACTGAAGCTTTCTCT. Translated, it gives CASSPYYTEAFS.

This clonotype was recorded a few times. The chain employs TRBV19 and TRBJ1-5, with D unresolved. Germline CDR1 and CDR2: LNHDA and SQIVND (reference sequence). V was shortened by 7 bases and J by 4 bases, with 14 bases between the two germline ends. The CDR3 totals 14 residues. The CDR3 DNA is TGTGCCAGTAATAACAGAGTGGTTAATCAGCCCCAGCATTTT. Its protein product is CASNNRVVNQPQHF.

This sequence joins TRBV5-1 and TRBJ2-7; TRBD1 is a possible D gene (6 bases). V was shortened by 0 bases and J by 5 bases, with 15 bases between the two germline ends. Germline V lookup: CDR1 SGHRS, CDR2 YFSETQ. This CDR3 contains 15 residues. CDR3 loop: CASSLENRAPDEQYF. As DNA, the CDR3 is TGCGCCAGCAGCTTGGAAAACAGGGCGCCGGACGAGCAGTACTTC. Filled out from reference TRBV5-1 and TRBJ2-7, the complete variable domain reads KAGVTQTPRYLIKTRGQQVTLSCSPISGHRSVSWYQQTPGQGLQFLFEYFSETQRNKGNFPGRFSGRQFSNSRSEMNVSTLELGDSALYLCASSLENRAPDEQYFGPGTRLTVT.

The J gene is TRBJ1-5, the V gene TRBV7-2; TRBD1 matches 8 bases. The CDR3 consists of 15 residues. The germline V gene has CDR1 SGHTA and CDR2 FQGNSA. V gave up 4 bases and J gave up 5 bases; unmatched junction bases: 7. CDR3 sequence (DNA): TGTGCCAGCAGCTGGGACAGGCGAGGGGATCAGCCCCAGCATTTT. Its protein product is CASSWDRRGDQPQHF.

The chain carries TRBV20-1 and TRBJ2-7; D is uncertain. The CDR3 runs 14 residues. Trimming shortened V by 0 bases and J by 0 bases, and 9 bases separated the two germline ends. Germline CDR1 reads DFQATT; CDR2 reads SNEGSKA (reference sequence). The DNA of the CDR3 is TGCAGTGCTAGAGACATCGGGTACTCCTACGAGCAGTACTTC. The encoded protein is CSARDIGYSYEQYF.

As to this clonotype: The conserved phenylalanine or tryptophan normally closing the CDR3 is absent here, so this likely arose from a read error. The chain recombines TRBV7-9 with TRBJ1-2; 8 bases line up with TRBD1. Germline V gene lookup returns CDR1 SEHNR and CDR2 FQNEAQ (reference sequence). With 6 bases clipped from V and 4 bases from J, the junction kept 4 bases outside the gene matches. The CDR3 is 13 amino acids. The CDR3 reads CASSPQGGYGYTI. CDR3 nucleotides: TGTGCCAGCAGTCCACAGGGGGGCTATGGCTACACCATC.

The chain combines TRBV5-6 with TRBJ2-5, with 9 nucleotides matching TRBD2. V was clipped by 1 base and J by 5 bases; unmatched bases: 6. Germline V gives CDR1 SGHDT, CDR2 YYEEEE. The CDR3 covers 15 residues. CDR3 sequence: CASSLRLAGWETQYF. The DNA for the CDR3 is TGTGCCAGCAGCTTGCGGCTAGCGGGGTGGGAGACCCAGTACTTC.

The V call is TRBV2, the J call TRBJ2-7; 8 bases align to TRBD2. After removal of 5 bases from V and 4 bases from J, the junction contained 13 bases not matched to a gene. The germline V gene encodes CDR1 SNHLY and CDR2 FYNNEI. The CDR3 totals 16 residues. CDR3 loop: CASSSRERGLWYEQYF. The CDR3 DNA reads TGTGCCAGCAGTTCCCGAGAGCGGGGGCTCTGGTACGAGCAGTACTTC.